A single sample is the source of the 19 T cell receptor beta chains below, sequenced in a study of T cell responses to AZD1222 COVID-19 vaccine. Libraries were prepared by immunoSEQ multiplex PCR; TCRdb keeps only in-frame clonotypes and omits some of them. This table holds around 72,000 clones, around 90% found once. The sequencing used peripheral blood, collected on day 0 of AZD1222 vaccination. Receptor source: an adult in good health.

The rearrangement joins TRBV11-2 to TRBJ1-1; 9 bases map to TRBD1. V shed 5 bases and J 6 bases; nucleotides not matched to a gene: 13. Germline values: CDR1 SGHAT, CDR2 FQNNGV. The CDR3 is made up of 16 amino acids. The CDR3 region has the DNA TGTGCCAGCAGCCACTACAGGGGGCGCAGCCGACCTGAAGCTTTCTTT. This translates into CASSHYRGRSRPEAFF. Variable domain in full (rest from reference TRBV11-2 and TRBJ1-1): EAGVAQSPRYKIIEKRQSVAFWCNPISGHATLYWYQQILGQGPKLLIQFQNNGVVDDSQLPKDRFSAERLKGVDSTLKIQPAKLEDSAVYLCASSHYRGRSRPEAFFGQGTRLTVV.

The chain couples TRBV7-8 to TRBJ1-5; possible D gene TRBD1, 5 bases. The CDR3 totals 16 residues. Germline values: CDR1 SGHVS, CDR2 FQNEAQ. V shed 3 bases and J shed 6 bases, with 18 bases lying between them. The DNA for the CDR3 is TGTGCCAGCAGCTTTGAGGGGCTCCCCACAGGTCAGCCCCAGCATTTT. Translation: CASSFEGLPTGQPQHF.

This clone showed up just once. This chain joins TRBV3-1 (or the pseudogene TRBV3-2) and TRBJ1-5; the D is unclear. In germline, CDR1 is LGHDT, CDR2 YNNKEL (reference sequence). Between the trimmed V and J ends, which lost 3 bases and 3 bases, there was a span of 3 bases. The CDR3 has 12 residues. The CDR3 nucleotides are TGTGCCAGCAGCCAGGACAATCAGCCCCAGCATTTT. This sequence encodes CASSQDNQPQHF.

This chain links TRBV3-1 (or the pseudogene TRBV3-2) with TRBJ1-5; D gene ambiguous. CDR1 and CDR2 from the germline V gene are LGHDT and YNNKEL (reference sequence). The CDR3 is made up of 14 amino acids. V was clipped by 6 bases and J by 0 bases, with 9 bases between them. The CDR3 here is CASRLGGSNQPQHF. In DNA, the CDR3 is TGTGCCAGCAGGCTCGGAGGTAGCAATCAGCCCCAGCATTTT.

The chain couples TRBV14 to TRBJ2-3, with TRBD2 as a possible D gene (5 bases). The CDR3 contains 13 residues. V gave up 5 bases and J gave up 6 bases, with 12 bases separating them. Per germline, CDR1 SGHDN and CDR2 FVKESK. In DNA form, the CDR3 reads TGTGCCAGCAGCTACAACCAGCGGGATACGCAGTATTTT. As protein: CASSYNQRDTQYF. Using reference TRBV14 and TRBJ2-3 for the parts outside the CDR3, the full variable domain is EAGVTQFPSHSVIEKGQTVTLRCDPISGHDNLYWYRRVMGKEIKFLLHFVKESKQDESGMPNNRFLAERTGGTYSTLKVQPAELEDSGVYFCASSYNQRDTQYFGPGTRLTVL.

The chain employs TRBV24-1 and TRBJ2-1; D is unresolved. The germline V gene encodes CDR1 KGHDR and CDR2 SFDVKD. This CDR3 comprises 13 residues. Trimming stripped 9 bases from V and 6 bases from J, with 14 bases between. The CDR3 reads CATGSGDLNEQFF. CDR3 DNA sequence: TGTGCCACCGGCTCAGGCGACCTCAATGAGCAGTTCTTC.

The J gene is TRBJ1-2, the V gene TRBV12-3 or TRBV12-4, with unresolved D. This CDR3 region has 13 residues. Trimming took off 2 bases at V and 0 bases at J, with 4 bases between the two ends. The DNA for the CDR3 is TGTGCCAGCAGTTTACACACTAACTATGGCTACACCTTC. Protein product: CASSLHTNYGYTF.

This chain uses TRBV30 with TRBJ1-4; possible D gene TRBD1, 6 bases. V was trimmed by 8 bases and J by 7 bases, leaving 17 bases between them. This CDR3 spans 13 amino acids. From germline, CDR1 is GTSNPN and CDR2 SVGIG (reference sequence). The CDR3 DNA follows: TGTGCCCGAGAGGGGGACTCGGGTGAAAAACTGTTTTTT. This codes for CAREGDSGEKLFF.

V and J are TRBV29-1 and TRBJ1-2; D is uncertain. CDR1 and CDR2 (germline): SQVTM, ANQGSEA. Trimming removed 7 bases from V and 8 bases from J, with 17 bases in between. The CDR3 spans 12 residues. CDR3 nucleotides: TGCAGCGGCTCCGGGCCGGCTGGAGGCTACACCTTC. Protein: CSGSGPAGGYTF.

The gene calls are TRBV6-2 or TRBV6-3 and TRBJ2-3; D gene uncertain. The CDR3 runs to 16 residues. V was shortened by 0 bases and J by 0 bases, with 10 bases between the two germline ends. Germline V gene lookup returns CDR1 MNHEY and CDR2 SVGEGT. The CDR3 bases are TGTGCCAGCAGTTACTCCCCTTCAACTAGCACAGATACGCAGTATTTT. Its protein product is CASSYSPSTSTDTQYF.

The genes are TRBV27 and TRBJ1-2; D is ambiguous. Trimming cost V 6 bases and J 3 bases, with 11 bases left between them. CDR1 and CDR2 (germline): MNHEY, SMNVEV (reference sequence). The CDR3 has 13 residues. For the CDR3, the DNA is TGTGCCAGCAGGCCCCGCAACTACTATGGCTACACCTTC. Protein product: CASRPRNYYGYTF.

The CDR3, as DNA: TGTGCCTGGAGTGTGTCTCAGAGGGACACCATATATTTT. Its protein product is CAWSVSQRDTIYF. V usage is TRBV30 and J usage is TRBJ1-3; D is unclear. The CDR3 runs 13 residues. V dropped 0 bases and J dropped 8 bases, with 11 bases sitting between them. Germline V lookup: CDR1 GTSNPN, CDR2 SVGIG (reference sequence).

CDR3 region: CASSPQGARGVTEAFF. The CDR3 DNA sequence: TGTGCCAGCTCACCGCAGGGGGCGCGAGGGGTCACTGAAGCTTTCTTT. The rearrangement uses TRBV18 and TRBJ1-1, with TRBD1 matching over 8 bases. V was clipped by 3 bases and J by 4 bases; unmatched bases: 10. CDR1 and CDR2 from the germline V gene are KGHSH and LQKENI. The CDR3 is made up of 16 amino acids.

This CDR3 reads CASSIELGGHSNQPQHF. The CDR3 region has the DNA TGTGCCAGTAGTATAGAGTTGGGGGGGCACAGCAATCAGCCCCAGCATTTT. The V and J genes are TRBV19 and TRBJ1-5; D possibly corresponds to TRBD1 (6 bases). This CDR3 is built from 17 residues. The V end was cut by 0 bases, the J end by 1 base, with 13 bases between. From germline, CDR1 is LNHDA and CDR2 SQIVND (reference sequence). The full variable domain, with the rest looked up from reference TRBV19 and TRBJ1-5, is DGGITQSPKYLFRKEGQNVTLSCEQNLNHDAMYWYRQDPGQGLRLIYYSQIVNDFQKGDIAEGYSVSREKKESFPLTVTSAQKNPTAFYLCASSIELGGHSNQPQHFGDGTRLSIL.

This clone has only one observation. V and J are TRBV6-6 and TRBJ2-3; tentatively, D is TRBD1 (6 bases). V lost 6 bases and J 3 bases, leaving 13 bases between the germline ends. The germline V gene has CDR1 MNHNY and CDR2 SVGAGI (reference sequence). This CDR3 is 14 amino acids long. As DNA, the CDR3 is TGTGCCAGCAGGAGGGCAGGGGAGACAGATACGCAGTATTTT. Translated: CASRRAGETDTQYF.

This rearrangement joins TRBV29-1 to TRBJ2-3; tentatively, D is TRBD1 (6 bases). CDR1 is SQVTM, CDR2 ANQGSEA, per germline. CDR3 size: 14 residues. V dropped 8 bases and J dropped 1 base, with 16 bases sitting between them. The CDR3 loop reads CSLIEPGGTDTQYF. The CDR3 DNA sequence: TGCAGCTTAATTGAGCCAGGGGGCACAGATACGCAGTATTTT.

The chain has TRBV30 and TRBJ1-1, with 7 bases fitting TRBD1. In germline, CDR1 is GTSNPN, CDR2 SVGIG (reference sequence). After removal of 3 bases from V and 1 base from J, the junction contained 11 bases not matched to a gene. There are 16 residues in the CDR3. CDR3 in DNA: TGTGCCTGGAGAGTAGGGACAGTAAAATCGAACACTGAAGCTTTCTTT. Amino acid sequence: CAWRVGTVKSNTEAFF.

The V gene is TRBV25-1, the J gene TRBJ1-2; D gene uncertain. This CDR3 has 11 residues. Trimming removed 2 bases at V and 6 bases at J, with 4 bases between. The germline V gene encodes CDR1 MGHDK and CDR2 SYGVNS. The CDR3 region is CASSEENGYTF. As DNA, the CDR3 is TGTGCCAGCAGTGAAGAGAATGGCTACACCTTC.

This clone appeared a single time. The chain links TRBV13 to TRBJ2-5, with D maybe TRBD2 (7 bases). CDR1 is PRHDT and CDR2 is FYEKMQ in the germline V gene (reference sequence). The CDR3 contains 14 residues. V lost 5 bases and J lost 5, with 15 bases in between. CDR3: CASSRRGAGETQYF. As DNA, the CDR3 is TGTGCCAGCAGCCGACGGGGGGCCGGGGAGACCCAGTACTTC. The full variable domain, completed using reference TRBV13 and TRBJ2-5, is AAGVIQSPRHLIKEKRETATLKCYPIPRHDTVYWYQQGPGQDPQFLISFYEKMQSDKGSIPDRFSAQQFSDYHSELNMSSLELGDSALYFCASSRRGAGETQYFGPGTRLLVL.